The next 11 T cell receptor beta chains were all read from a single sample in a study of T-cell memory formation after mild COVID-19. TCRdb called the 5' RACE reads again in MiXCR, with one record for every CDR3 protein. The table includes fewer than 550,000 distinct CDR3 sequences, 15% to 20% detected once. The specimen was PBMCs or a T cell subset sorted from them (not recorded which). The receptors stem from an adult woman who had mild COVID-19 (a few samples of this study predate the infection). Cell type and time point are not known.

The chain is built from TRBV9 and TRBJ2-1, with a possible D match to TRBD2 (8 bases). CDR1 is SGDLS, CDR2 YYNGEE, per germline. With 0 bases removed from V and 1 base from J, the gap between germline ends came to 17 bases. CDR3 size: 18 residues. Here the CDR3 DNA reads TGTGCCAGCAGCGTAGGACAGGGAGCGGGGGTTTCCTACAATGAGCAGTTCTTC. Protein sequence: CASSVGQGAGVSYNEQFF.

The CDR3 region is CAISQKTGSSNEQFF. The CDR3 DNA reads as TGTGCCATCAGTCAGAAGACAGGGTCTTCCAATGAGCAGTTCTTC. The rearrangement uses TRBV10-3 and TRBJ2-1, with 7 bases lining up with TRBD1. From germline, CDR1 is ENHRY and CDR2 SYGVKD. CDR3 length equals 15 residues. With V trimmed by 5 bases and J by 6 bases, 10 bases remained unmatched.

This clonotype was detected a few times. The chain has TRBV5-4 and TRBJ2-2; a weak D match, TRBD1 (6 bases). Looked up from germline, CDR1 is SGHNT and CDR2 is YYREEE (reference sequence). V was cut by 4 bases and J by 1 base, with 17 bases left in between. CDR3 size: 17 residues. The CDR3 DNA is TGTGCCAGCAGCCAAAGAGGACTGACAGGGAACACCGGGGAGCTGTTTTTT. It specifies CASSQRGLTGNTGELFF.

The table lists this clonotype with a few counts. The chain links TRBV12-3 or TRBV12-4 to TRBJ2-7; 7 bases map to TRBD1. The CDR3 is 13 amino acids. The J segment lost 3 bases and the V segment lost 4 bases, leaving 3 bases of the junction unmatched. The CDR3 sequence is CASSSGQRYEQYF. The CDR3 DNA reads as TGTGCCAGCAGTTCGGGACAGCGCTACGAGCAGTACTTC.

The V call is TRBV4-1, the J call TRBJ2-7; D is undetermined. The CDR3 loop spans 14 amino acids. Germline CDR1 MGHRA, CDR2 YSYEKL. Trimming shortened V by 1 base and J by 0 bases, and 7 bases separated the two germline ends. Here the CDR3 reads CASSQVGSSYEQYF. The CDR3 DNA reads TGCGCCAGCAGCCAAGTTGGCAGCTCCTACGAGCAGTACTTC.

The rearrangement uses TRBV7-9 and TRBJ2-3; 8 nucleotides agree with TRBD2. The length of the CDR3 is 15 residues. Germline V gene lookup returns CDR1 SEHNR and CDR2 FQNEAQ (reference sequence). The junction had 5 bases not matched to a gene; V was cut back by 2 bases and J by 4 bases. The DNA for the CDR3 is TGTGCCAGCAGCTTAAGCGGGAGAGTCCCAGATACGCAGTATTTT. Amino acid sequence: CASSLSGRVPDTQYF.

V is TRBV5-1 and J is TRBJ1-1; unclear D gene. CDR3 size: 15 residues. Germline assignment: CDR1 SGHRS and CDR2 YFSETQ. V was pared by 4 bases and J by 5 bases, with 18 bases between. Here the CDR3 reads CASSPTGVQVTEAFF. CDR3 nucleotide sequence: TGCGCCAGCAGCCCCACGGGAGTCCAGGTGACTGAAGCTTTCTTT.

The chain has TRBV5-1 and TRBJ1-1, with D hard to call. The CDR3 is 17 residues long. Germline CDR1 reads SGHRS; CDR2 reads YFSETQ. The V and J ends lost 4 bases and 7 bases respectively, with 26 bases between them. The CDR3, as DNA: TGCGCCAGCAGCGGCCACGCAAATCCGTTGGCCGGACGTGAAGCTTTCTTT. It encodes CASSGHANPLAGREAFF. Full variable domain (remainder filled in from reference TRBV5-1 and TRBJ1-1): KAGVTQTPRYLIKTRGQQVTLSCSPISGHRSVSWYQQTPGQGLQFLFEYFSETQRNKGNFPGRFSGRQFSNSRSEMNVSTLELGDSALYLCASSGHANPLAGREAFFGQGTRLTVV.

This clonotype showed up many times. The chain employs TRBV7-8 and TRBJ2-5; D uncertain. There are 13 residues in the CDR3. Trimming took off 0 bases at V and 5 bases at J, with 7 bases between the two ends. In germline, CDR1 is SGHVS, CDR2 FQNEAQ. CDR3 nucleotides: TGTGCCAGCAGCTTAGCAGTTTGGGAGACCCAGTACTTC. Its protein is CASSLAVWETQYF.

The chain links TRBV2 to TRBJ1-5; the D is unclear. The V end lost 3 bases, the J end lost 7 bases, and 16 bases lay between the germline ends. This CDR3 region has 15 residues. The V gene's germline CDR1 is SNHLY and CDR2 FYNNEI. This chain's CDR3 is CASSDVAGLGQPQHF. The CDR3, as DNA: TGTGCCAGCAGTGATGTGGCGGGTTTAGGGCAGCCCCAGCATTTT. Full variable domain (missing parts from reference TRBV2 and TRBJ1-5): EPEVTQTPSHQVTQMGQEVILRCVPISNHLYFYWYRQILGQKVEFLVSFYNNEISEKSEIFDDQFSVERPDGSNFTLKIRSTKLEDSAMYFCASSDVAGLGQPQHFGDGTRLSIL.

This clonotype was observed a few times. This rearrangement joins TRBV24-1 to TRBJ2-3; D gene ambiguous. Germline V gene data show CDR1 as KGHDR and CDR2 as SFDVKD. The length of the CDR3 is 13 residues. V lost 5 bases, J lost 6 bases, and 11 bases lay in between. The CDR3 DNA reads TGTGCCACCAGTGGTTATGGCCATGATACGCAGTATTTT. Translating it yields CATSGYGHDTQYF.